This T cell receptor (beta chain) was captured in a study of breast tumors, draining lymph nodes, adjacent tissues. CDR3 length equals 16 residues. CDR1 and CDR2 from the germline V gene are LGHNA and YSLEER. V gave up 1 base and J gave up 0 bases, with 12 bases separating them. Breast cancer patients provided tissue from their axillary draining lymph nodes. This clonotype was seen at least ten times. TCRdb re-called the multiplex PCR reads through MiXCR, storing one row per CDR3 protein. The data show around 230,000 distinct CDR3 sequences, 30% to 35% seen once. The chain couples TRBV4-3 to TRBJ1-2; D gene ambiguous. This sequence was found in a female donor with breast cancer. Some clones in this sample may be carry-over from other donors' samples. Sequences were obtained from axillary lymph node tissue. The CDR3, as DNA: TGCGCCAGCAGCCAAGTTCTCGGGTCCCCTAACTATGGCTACACCTTC. This codes for CASSQVLGSPNYGYTF.